This T cell receptor beta chain stems from a study of blood T cell repertoires in COVID-19. Overall study context: Samples taken during acute and convalescent COVID-19 were collected in the United States, Italy and Spain.

There are 14 residues in the CDR3. CDR1 is MNHNS and CDR2 is SASEGT in the germline V gene. The junction had 4 bases not matched to a gene; V was cut back by 3 bases and J by 7 bases. The assay was immunoSEQ multiplex PCR, and TCRdb's table has in-frame clones only and misses some. The profile shows 200,000 to 250,000 clones, 88% of them singletons. The source of this sequence is a woman aged 25-40 years who had been exposed to COVID-19. The V and J genes are TRBV6-1 and TRBJ1-4, with TRBD1 matching 8 bases. The sequenced material came from PBMCs or T cells enriched from blood (not recorded which). CDR3 DNA sequence: TGTGCCAGCAGTGATACAGGGGGTTTTGAAAAACTGTTTTTT. Translation: CASSDTGGFEKLFF.